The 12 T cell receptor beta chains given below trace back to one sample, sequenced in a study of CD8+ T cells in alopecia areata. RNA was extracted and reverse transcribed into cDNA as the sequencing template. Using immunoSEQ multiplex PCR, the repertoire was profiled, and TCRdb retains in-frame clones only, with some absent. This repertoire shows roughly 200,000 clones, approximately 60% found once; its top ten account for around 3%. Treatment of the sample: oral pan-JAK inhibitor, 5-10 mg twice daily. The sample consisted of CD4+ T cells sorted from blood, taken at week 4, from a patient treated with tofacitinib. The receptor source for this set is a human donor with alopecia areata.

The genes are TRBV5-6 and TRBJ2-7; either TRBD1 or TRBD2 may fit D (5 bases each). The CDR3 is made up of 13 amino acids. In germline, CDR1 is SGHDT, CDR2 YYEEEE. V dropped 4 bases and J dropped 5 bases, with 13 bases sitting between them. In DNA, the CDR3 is TGTGCCAGCAGCAGGGGCGGGCAGAACGAGCAGTACTTC. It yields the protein CASSRGGQNEQYF.

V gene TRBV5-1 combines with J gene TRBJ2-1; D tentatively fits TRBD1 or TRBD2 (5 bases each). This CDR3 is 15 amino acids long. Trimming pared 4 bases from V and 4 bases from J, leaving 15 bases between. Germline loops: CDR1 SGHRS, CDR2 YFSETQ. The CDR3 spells CASSPEGMMYNEQFF. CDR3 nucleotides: TGCGCCAGCAGCCCTGAGGGGATGATGTACAATGAGCAGTTCTTC. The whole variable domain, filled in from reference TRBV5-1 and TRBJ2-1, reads KAGVTQTPRYLIKTRGQQVTLSCSPISGHRSVSWYQQTPGQGLQFLFEYFSETQRNKGNFPGRFSGRQFSNSRSEMNVSTLELGDSALYLCASSPEGMMYNEQFFGPGTRLTVL.

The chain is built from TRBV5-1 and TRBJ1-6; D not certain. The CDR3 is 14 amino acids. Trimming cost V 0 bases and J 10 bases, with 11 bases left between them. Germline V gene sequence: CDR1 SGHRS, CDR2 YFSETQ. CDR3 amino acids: CASSLAVYGSPLHF. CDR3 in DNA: TGCGCCAGCAGCTTGGCTGTCTATGGGTCACCCCTCCACTTT.

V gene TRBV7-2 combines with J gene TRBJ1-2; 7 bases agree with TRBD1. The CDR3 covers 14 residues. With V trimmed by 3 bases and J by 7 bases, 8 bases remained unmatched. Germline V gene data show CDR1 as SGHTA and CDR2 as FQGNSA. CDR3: CASSFIEGAGGYTF. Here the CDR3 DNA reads TGTGCCAGCAGCTTCATCGAGGGGGCAGGTGGCTACACCTTC.

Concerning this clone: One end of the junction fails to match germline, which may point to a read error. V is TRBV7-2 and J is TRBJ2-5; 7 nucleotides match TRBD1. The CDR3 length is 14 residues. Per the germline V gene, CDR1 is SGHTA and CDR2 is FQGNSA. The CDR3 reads CASSIDRVQGTQYF. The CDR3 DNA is TGTGCCAGCAGCATTGACAGGGTCCAAGGGACCCAGTACTTC.

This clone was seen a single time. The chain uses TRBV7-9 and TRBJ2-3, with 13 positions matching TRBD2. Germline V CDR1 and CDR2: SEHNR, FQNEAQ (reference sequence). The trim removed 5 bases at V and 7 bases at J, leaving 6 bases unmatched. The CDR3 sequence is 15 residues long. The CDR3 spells CASSPTSGGLHTQYF. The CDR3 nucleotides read TGTGCCAGCAGCCCGACTAGCGGGGGGCTCCATACGCAGTATTTT.

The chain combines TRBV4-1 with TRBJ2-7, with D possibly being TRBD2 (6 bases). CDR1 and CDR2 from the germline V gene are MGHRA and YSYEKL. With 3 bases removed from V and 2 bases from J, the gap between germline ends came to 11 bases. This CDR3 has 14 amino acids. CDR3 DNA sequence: TGCGCCAGCAGCCAGGACGCGGGGCCCTACGAGCAGTACTTC. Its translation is CASSQDAGPYEQYF.

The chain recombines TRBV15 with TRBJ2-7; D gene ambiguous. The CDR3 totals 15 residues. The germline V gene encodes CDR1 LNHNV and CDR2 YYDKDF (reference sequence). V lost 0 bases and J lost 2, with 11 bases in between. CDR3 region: CATSRDRQTPYEQYF. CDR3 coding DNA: TGTGCCACCAGCAGAGATCGGCAAACTCCCTACGAGCAGTACTTC.

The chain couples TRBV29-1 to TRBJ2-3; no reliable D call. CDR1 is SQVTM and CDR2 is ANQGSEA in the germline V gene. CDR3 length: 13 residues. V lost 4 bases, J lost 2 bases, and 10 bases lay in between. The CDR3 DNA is TGCAGCGTTGCGGCTTCCTACACAGATACGCAGTATTTT. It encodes CSVAASYTDTQYF.

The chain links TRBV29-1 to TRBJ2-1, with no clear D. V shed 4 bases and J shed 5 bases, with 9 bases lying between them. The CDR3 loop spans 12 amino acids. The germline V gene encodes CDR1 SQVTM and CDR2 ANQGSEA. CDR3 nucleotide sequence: TGCAGCGTTGTTGTTTTGGACAATGAGCAGTTCTTC. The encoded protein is CSVVVLDNEQFF.

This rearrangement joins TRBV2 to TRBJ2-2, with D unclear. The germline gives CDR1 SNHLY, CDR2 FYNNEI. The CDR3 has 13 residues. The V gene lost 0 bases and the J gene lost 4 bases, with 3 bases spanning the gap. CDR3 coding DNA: TGTGCCAGCAGTGAAGCAAGCACCGGGGAGCTGTTTTTT. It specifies CASSEASTGELFF.

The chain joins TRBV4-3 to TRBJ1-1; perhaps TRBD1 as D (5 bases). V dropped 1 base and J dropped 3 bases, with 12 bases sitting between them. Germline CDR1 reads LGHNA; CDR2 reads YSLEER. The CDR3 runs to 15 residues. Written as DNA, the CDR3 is TGCGCCAGCAGCCAAGCGGCAGGGCGAGACACTGAAGCTTTCTTT. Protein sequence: CASSQAAGRDTEAFF.